Listed below are T cell receptor beta chains from one sample, sequenced in a study of blood T cell repertoires in COVID-19. Repertoires were generated with immunoSEQ multiplex PCR, while TCRdb's copy carries only in-frame clones and drops some. Of more than 400,000 clones in the sample, about 90% were seen once. Sample: PBMCs or T cells enriched from blood (not recorded which). The receptors were sampled from a man aged 18-30 years who had recovered from COVID-19. Each CDR3 is given with its conserved first and last residue. D genes are given only for firm matches. Expanded clones are given a class, and other clones once, few, many or no size at all.

V	D	size	J	CDR3	DNA
TRBV4-1	TRBD1	.	TRBJ2-1	CASSETGTGINNEQFF	TGCGCCAGCAGCGAGACCGGGACAGGGATCAACAATGAGCAGTTCTTC
TRBV5-4	.	.	TRBJ1-2	CASRKPRGDYGYTF	TGTGCCAGCAGAAAACCCCGGGGTGACTATGGCTACACCTTC
TRBV9	TRBD1	.	TRBJ1-4	CASSQTGPEKLFF	TGTGCCAGCAGCCAGACAGGGCCTGAAAAACTGTTTTTT
TRBV19	.	.	TRBJ1-1	CASRPDRNQMNTEAFF	TGTGCCAGTAGACCCGACAGAAATCAAATGAACACTGAAGCTTTCTTT
TRBV14	TRBD1	.	TRBJ1-5	CASSQGQGKFQPQHF	TGTGCCAGCAGCCAGGGACAGGGGAAATTCCAGCCCCAGCATTTT
TRBV5-1	.	.	TRBJ1-2	CASSPRERANYGYTF	TGCGCCAGCAGCCCACGGGAGCGAGCTAACTATGGCTACACCTTC
TRBV7-8	TRBD2	.	TRBJ2-2	CASSLSSGGANTGELFF	TGTGCCAGCAGCTTAAGTAGCGGGGGGGCCAATACCGGGGAGCTGTTTTTT
TRBV15	.	.	TRBJ2-7	CATSRDASEQYF	TGTGCCACCAGCAGAGATGCGAGCGAGCAGTACTTC
TRBV7-6	TRBD2	.	TRBJ2-5	CASSSLRGARETQYF	TGTGCCAGCAGCTCCTTGCGGGGGGCTCGGGAGACCCAGTACTTC
TRBV10-1	TRBD1	.	TRBJ1-6	CASRGTGNSPLHF	TGCGCCAGCAGGGGGACAGGGAATTCACCCCTCCACTTT
TRBV28	TRBD1	.	TRBJ1-2	CASSPGTGDGYTF	TGTGCCAGCAGTCCGGGGACAGGGGATGGCTACACCTTC
TRBV9	.	once	TRBJ1-1	CASSPARGSFTEAFF	TGTGCCAGCAGCCCCGCAAGAGGGTCTTTCACTGAAGCTTTCTTT
TRBV9	.	.	TRBJ1-2	CASSVDPPGLDGYTF	TGTGCCAGCAGCGTAGACCCCCCAGGCCTGGATGGCTACACCTTC
TRBV2	TRBD2	.	TRBJ2-1	CASSANPSGSYNEQFF	TGTGCCAGCAGTGCGAATCCTAGCGGATCCTACAATGAGCAGTTCTTC
TRBV6-1	.	.	TRBJ1-1	CASSEIEQAPGGAFF	TGTGCCAGCAGTGAGATTGAACAGGCCCCTGGTGGAGCTTTCTTT
TRBV11-3	.	.	TRBJ1-3	CASSLYSHSGNTIYF	TGTGCCAGCAGCTTGTACAGCCACTCTGGAAACACCATATATTTT
TRBV11-3	.	.	TRBJ1-3	CASSTDRHSGNTIYF	TGTGCCAGCAGCACCGACAGGCACTCTGGAAACACCATATATTTT
TRBV7-9	.	.	TRBJ2-3	CASSFLSGSTDTQYF	TGTGCCAGCAGCTTCCTGAGCGGGAGCACAGATACGCAGTATTTT
TRBV5-8	TRBD1	.	TRBJ1-5	CASSLGGQGQRNQPQHF	TGTGCCAGCAGTCTTGGGGGACAGGGACAGCGCAATCAGCCCCAGCATTTT
TRBV27	.	.	TRBJ1-3	CASSSTGTRGNTIYF	TGTGCCAGCAGTTCTACAGGAACGCGAGGAAACACCATATATTTT
TRBV27	TRBD2	once	TRBJ2-1	CASSLIGGRTYNEQFF	TGTGCCAGCAGTTTAATAGGCGGGAGGACCTACAATGAGCAGTTCTTC
TRBV29-1	.	.	TRBJ1-1	CSVELHRVATEAFF	TGCAGCGTTGAGCTTCACAGGGTGGCCACTGAAGCTTTCTTT
TRBV27	.	.	TRBJ1-6	CASSLGRYNSPLHF	TGTGCCAGCAGTTTGGGCAGATATAATTCACCCCTCCACTTT
TRBV7-8	.	.	TRBJ2-1	CASSLMAGSYNEQFF	TGTGCCAGCAGCTTGATGGCTGGGAGTTACAATGAGCAGTTCTTC
TRBV14	TRBD2	.	TRBJ2-7	CASSQGGWWAGGPTSYEQYF	TGTGCCAGCAGCCAAGGCGGATGGTGGGCGGGAGGGCCAACCTCCTACGAGCAGTACTTC
TRBV12-3/TRBV12-4	TRBD2	.	TRBJ2-3	CASSPRTRDTQYF	TGTGCCAGCAGTCCCCGGACTAGAGATACGCAGTATTTT
TRBV27	.	.	TRBJ1-6	CASSPMAGVNSPLHF	TGTGCCAGCAGCCCGATGGCAGGGGTCAATTCACCCCTCCACTTT
TRBV5-1	TRBD1	.	TRBJ1-6	CASSWAGTGDSPLHF	TGCGCCAGCAGCTGGGCCGGGACAGGGGATTCACCCCTCCACTTT
TRBV9	.	.	TRBJ1-6	CASSVLLGDSPLHF	TGTGCCAGCAGCGTATTACTCGGGGATTCACCCCTCCACTTT
TRBV9	TRBD1	.	TRBJ2-5	CASSVSLGTGREQETQYF	TGTGCCAGCAGCGTATCTCTGGGGACAGGGAGGGAACAAGAGACCCAGTACTTC
TRBV19	.	.	TRBJ1-1	CASSIGVGLNTEAFF	TGTGCCAGTAGTATAGGCGTGGGCTTGAACACTGAAGCTTTCTTT
TRBV5-1	TRBD2	.	TRBJ2-3	CASSLGGTSGTDTQYF	TGCGCCAGCAGCTTGGGGGGGACTAGCGGCACAGATACGCAGTATTTT
TRBV7-8	.	.	TRBJ2-1	CASRLRESYNEQFF	TGTGCCAGCAGACTCAGGGAATCCTACAATGAGCAGTTCTTC
TRBV6-1	.	.	TRBJ2-5	CASSEVVGAGTQYF	TGTGCCAGCAGTGAAGTAGTGGGGGCAGGGACCCAGTACTTC
TRBV15	.	.	TRBJ1-2	CATSLYRASGYTF	TGTGCCACCAGCCTATACAGGGCTTCTGGCTACACCTTC
TRBV27	.	once	TRBJ1-1	CASKKGVNTEAFF	TGTGCCAGCAAAAAGGGGGTGAACACTGAAGCTTTCTTT
TRBV7-2	TRBD2	.	TRBJ2-7	CASSLAGGGAGSYEQYF	TGTGCCAGCAGCTTAGCGGGCGGGGGGGCCGGTTCCTACGAGCAGTACTTC
TRBV30	TRBD1	.	TRBJ1-5	CAWSETGGYSNQPQHF	TGTGCCTGGAGTGAGACAGGGGGTTATAGCAATCAGCCCCAGCATTTT
TRBV27	TRBD1	.	TRBJ1-1	CASRLSGQGATEAFF	TGTGCCAGCAGACTTTCAGGACAGGGGGCTACTGAAGCTTTCTTT
TRBV7-9	TRBD1	.	TRBJ2-5	CASSLGSSGQGREETQYF	TGTGCCAGCAGCTTAGGGTCATCGGGACAGGGGAGGGAGGAGACCCAGTACTTC
TRBV5-4	TRBD2	.	TRBJ2-7	CASRTSGEKYEQYF	TGTGCCAGCAGAACTAGCGGGGAAAAATACGAGCAGTACTTC
TRBV3-1/TRBV3-2	.	.	TRBJ1-1	CASSQDNRATSEAFF	TGTGCCAGCAGCCAAGATAACAGGGCAACCTCCGAAGCTTTCTTT
TRBV2	TRBD1	.	TRBJ2-4	CASTPTGGKNIQYF	TGTGCCAGCACTCCGACAGGGGGCAAAAACATTCAGTACTTC
TRBV12-3/TRBV12-4	.	.	TRBJ2-1	CASQTSREQFF	TGTGCCAGCCAGACTAGTCGGGAGCAGTTCTTC
TRBV19	TRBD1	.	TRBJ2-1	CASSMQGAATEQFF	TGTGCCAGTAGTATGCAGGGGGCAGCAACTGAGCAGTTCTTC
TRBV2	.	.	TRBJ1-4	CASSPGQGLNEKLFF	TGTGCCAGCAGTCCCGGGCAGGGACTGAATGAAAAACTGTTTTTT
TRBV29-1	.	.	TRBJ2-7	CSAVGGRGEQYF	TGCAGCGCTGTAGGGGGTAGGGGCGAGCAGTACTTC
TRBV2	.	.	TRBJ2-7	CASSLTKTGPYEQYF	TGTGCCAGCAGTCTTACTAAGACAGGTCCTTACGAGCAGTACTTC
TRBV12-3/TRBV12-4	.	.	TRBJ2-7	CASSLDSYEQYF	TGTGCCAGCAGCCTGGACAGCTACGAGCAGTACTTC
TRBV10-3	.	.	TRBJ2-3	CAISDLFPRTDTQYF	TGTGCCATCAGTGATCTCTTCCCCCGGACAGATACGCAGTATTTT
TRBV21-1	.	.	TRBJ1-2	CASSSAFGQGFGYTF	TGTGCCAGCAGCTCGGCCTTTGGACAGGGGTTTGGCTACACCTTC
TRBV7-3	.	.	TRBJ2-2	CASSLTGRDNTGELFF	TGTGCCAGCAGCTTAACAGGCAGGGATAACACCGGGGAGCTGTTTTTT
TRBV5-4	TRBD1	.	TRBJ1-3	CASSSGQGVGNTIYF	TGTGCCAGCAGCTCGGGACAGGGGGTCGGAAACACCATATATTTT
TRBV11-3	.	.	TRBJ1-2	CASSPGAGGYTF	TGTGCCAGCAGCCCTGGGGCGGGAGGCTACACCTTC
TRBV6-5	TRBD2	.	TRBJ2-1	CASSYGTSGRGEQFF	TGTGCCAGCAGTTACGGGACTAGCGGCCGGGGTGAGCAGTTCTTC